This T cell receptor (beta chain) originates from a study of T-cell memory formation after mild COVID-19. Study-level information: The study found TCR clusters largely donor specific.

This clonotype was detected only a few times. The CDR3 is 14 residues long. The ends lost 6 bases at V and 4 bases at J; junction bases unmatched: 5. Per the germline V gene, CDR1 is SGHTA and CDR2 is FQGTGA. TCRdb redid the calling of the 5' RACE reads with MiXCR, one entry per CDR3 protein. The sample lists just over 300,000 distinct CDR3 sequences; less than 20% were seen once. This chain connects TRBV7-3 to TRBJ2-2; 7 bases align to TRBD1. The clonotype originates from a man in his late teens or twenties who had mild COVID-19 (a few samples of this study predate the infection). Cell type and time point are not known. Sequencing was performed on PBMCs or a T cell subset sorted from them (not recorded which). CDR3 sequence: CASRRAGGTGELFF. In nucleotides, the CDR3 is TGTGCCAGCAGGCGGGCAGGGGGCACCGGGGAGCTGTTTTTT. The whole variable domain, filled in from reference TRBV7-3 and TRBJ2-2, reads GAGVSQTPSNKVTEKGKYVELRCDPISGHTALYWYRQSLGQGPEFLIYFQGTGAADDSGLPNDRFFAVRPEGSVSTLKIQRTERGDSAVYLCASRRAGGTGELFFGEGSRLTVL.